Following are 5 T cell receptor beta chains from one sample sequenced in a study of CD8 T cells in Susac syndrome (dated by TCRdb to about 2019). Library preparation used the immunoSEQ multiplex PCR assay. RNA was extracted with the RNeasy kit and about 0.45 to 1 ug was reverse transcribed using random hexamers. The raw public data were reprocessed by TCRdb itself: fastp quality trimming at Q25, MiXCR clonotype calling, in-frame beta chains only. CDR3 protein duplicates are merged, each entry listing the most common genes and DNA. The table for this sample lists about 200,000 distinct CDR3 sequences; approximately 95% of them were counted only once. 0.08% to 0.11% of the sample rests with the top ten. The source material was CD4+ T cells from PBMCs. The receptors stem from a human donor in good health.

To note about this clonotype: One end of the junction is discordant with germline, which a read error may explain. This chain uses TRBV3-1 with TRBJ1-1, with D unclear. Germline loops: CDR1 LGHDT, CDR2 YNNKEL (reference sequence). This CDR3 is built from 15 residues. This chain's CDR3 is CASRQDITVNTEAFF. The DNA for the CDR3 is TGTGCCAGCAGACAAGATATCACGGTGAACACTGAAGCTTTCTTT.

This sequence joins TRBV5-6 and TRBJ2-7, with 10 bases aligning to TRBD2. Germline CDR1 reads SGHDT; CDR2 reads YYEEEE. The CDR3 extends over 16 amino acids. V was pared by 3 bases and J by 3 bases, with 9 bases of the junction left unmatched. CDR3 amino acids: CASSWKLAGALYEQYV. CDR3 coding DNA: TGTGCCAGCAGCTGGAAGCTAGCGGGAGCCCTCTACGAGCAGTACGTC.

The V gene is TRBV29-1, the J gene TRBJ1-1; a possible D gene is TRBD1 (5 bases). V dropped 1 base and J dropped 6 bases, with 12 bases sitting between them. This CDR3 has 13 residues. Germline loops: CDR1 SQVTM, CDR2 ANQGSEA. The CDR3 sequence is CSVEAGFGAEAFF. Written as DNA, the CDR3 is TGCAGCGTTGAAGCAGGGTTCGGCGCTGAAGCTTTCTTT.

This clonotype came up once. The rearrangement links TRBV20-1 to TRBJ2-4; weak D call: TRBD2 (6 bases). Trimming stripped 2 bases from V and 8 bases from J, with 10 bases between. Per germline, CDR1 DFQATT and CDR2 SNEGSKA (reference sequence). The CDR3 loop spans 12 amino acids. The CDR3 coding sequence is TGCAGTGCTAGACAGGGAGGCCACATTCAGTACTTC. Residues: CSARQGGHIQYF.

The chain employs TRBV29-1 and TRBJ2-1; 9 bases fit TRBD2. CDR3 length equals 16 residues. J was trimmed by 4 bases and V by 6 bases; bases with no gene match: 13. Germline lookup yields CDR1 SQVTM and CDR2 ANQGSEA. Here the CDR3 reads CSVEGGVAGVYNEQFF. The DNA for the CDR3 is TGCAGCGTCGAGGGGGGTGTAGCGGGAGTGTACAATGAGCAGTTCTTC.